The sequence of this T cell receptor (beta chain) was determined in a study of cytomegalovirus exposure and HLA in healthy donors. Study-wide context: Unique TCR beta sequences numbering about 100 million came from 150 million to 200 million T cells in an earlier analysis.

The study, taken as a whole, reports: What a later analysis reportedly showed was that an Asian-associated ancestry cluster had fewer N-insertions than the approximately 700-donor mean. Earlier analysis found most TCR beta V segments productive about 90% or about 30% of the time.

Note on this clone: Its antigen is undetermined.

CDR3 length: 14 amino acids. CDR1 and CDR2 (germline): SGHRS, YFSETQ. The V and J ends lost 4 bases and 6 bases respectively, with 16 bases between them. PCR amplification relied on 60 Vbeta primers (plus 13 Jbeta primers). Original processing notes: Approximately 11 million of about 80 million unique TCR beta chains were shared, per a later count. Assay: immunoSEQ multiplex PCR; the TCRdb copy retains only in-frame clones and omits some. The V and J calls and clone size are taken from that table; D and trimming were inferred from the DNA. The listing records about 190,000 clones. This chain joins TRBV5-1 and TRBJ1-1, with a weak D call TRBD1 (6 bases). The sequencing input was PBMCs. This TCR derives from a man aged 25-45 years in good health and CMV-seronegative. CDR3 protein: CASSGTGTLPEAFF. CDR3 nucleotide sequence: TGCGCCAGCAGCGGAACAGGGACCCTTCCTGAAGCTTTCTTT.